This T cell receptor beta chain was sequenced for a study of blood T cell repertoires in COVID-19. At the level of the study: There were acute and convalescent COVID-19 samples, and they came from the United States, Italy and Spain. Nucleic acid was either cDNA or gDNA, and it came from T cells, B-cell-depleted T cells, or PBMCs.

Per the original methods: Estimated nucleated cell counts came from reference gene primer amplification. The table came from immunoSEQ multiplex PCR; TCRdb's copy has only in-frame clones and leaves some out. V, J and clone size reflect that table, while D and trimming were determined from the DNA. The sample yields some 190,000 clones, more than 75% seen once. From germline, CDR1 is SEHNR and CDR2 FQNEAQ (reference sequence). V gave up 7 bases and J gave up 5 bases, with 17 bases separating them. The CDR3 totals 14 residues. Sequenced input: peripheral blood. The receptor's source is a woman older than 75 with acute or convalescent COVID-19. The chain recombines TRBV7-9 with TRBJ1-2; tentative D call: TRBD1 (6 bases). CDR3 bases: TGTGCCAGCAACCCCTCGGGACAAGATTATGGCTACACCTTC. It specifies CASNPSGQDYGYTF.